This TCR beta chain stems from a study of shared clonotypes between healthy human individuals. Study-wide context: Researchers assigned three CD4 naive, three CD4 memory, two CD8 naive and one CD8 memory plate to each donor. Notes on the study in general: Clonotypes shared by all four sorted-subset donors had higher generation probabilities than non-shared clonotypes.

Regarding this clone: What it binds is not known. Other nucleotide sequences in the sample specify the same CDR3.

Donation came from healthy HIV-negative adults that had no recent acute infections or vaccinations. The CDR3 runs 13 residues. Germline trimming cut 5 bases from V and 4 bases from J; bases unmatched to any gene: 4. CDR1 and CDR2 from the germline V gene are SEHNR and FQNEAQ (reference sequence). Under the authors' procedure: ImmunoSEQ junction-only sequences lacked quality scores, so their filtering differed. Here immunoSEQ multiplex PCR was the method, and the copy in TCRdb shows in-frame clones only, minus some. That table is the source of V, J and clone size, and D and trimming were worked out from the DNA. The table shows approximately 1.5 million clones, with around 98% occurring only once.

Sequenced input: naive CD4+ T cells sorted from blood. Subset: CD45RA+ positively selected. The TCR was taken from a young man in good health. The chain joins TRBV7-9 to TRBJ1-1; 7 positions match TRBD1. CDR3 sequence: CASSAQGGTEAFF. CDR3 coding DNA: TGTGCCAGCAGCGCGCAGGGGGGCACTGAAGCTTTCTTT. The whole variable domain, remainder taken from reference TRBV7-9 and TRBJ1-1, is DTGVSQNPRHKITKRGQNVTFRCDPISEHNRLYWYRQTLGQGPEFLTYFQNEAQLEKSRLLSDRFSAERPKGSFSTLEIQRTEQGDSAMYLCASSAQGGTEAFFGQGTRLTVV.